This T cell receptor (beta chain) was documented in a study of cytomegalovirus exposure and HLA in healthy donors. Findings of the study overall: An analysis done earlier found most TCR beta V segments productive about 90% or about 30% of the time. It was reported in a later analysis that an Asian-associated ancestry cluster showed fewer N-insertions than the approximately 670-donor mean. Accurate predictions that matched the HLA-A and HLA-B alleles of most subjects were reportedly made from TCR beta sequences. Using the classifier, cytomegalovirus status was reportedly diagnosed with high specificity and sensitivity.

A note on this clone: Its antigen remains unidentified.

The PCR made use of 60 Vbeta and 13 Jbeta primers. Profiling relied on immunoSEQ multiplex PCR, and the TCRdb table lists in-frame clones only, not all of them. The sample yields roughly 120,000 clones, approximately 80% seen once. Sequencing was carried out using PBMCs. This TCR derives from a woman aged 18-30 years in good health and CMV-seronegative.

CDR3 in amino acids: CASSPTGREQYV. The CDR3 DNA reads as TGTGCCAGCAGCCCTACAGGGCGCGAGCAGTACGTC. The V call is TRBV11-2, the J call TRBJ2-7, with a possible D match to TRBD1 (6 bases). This CDR3 spans 12 amino acids. The V gene lost 5 bases and the J gene lost 6 bases, with 11 bases spanning the gap. CDR1 is SGHAT, CDR2 FQNNGV, per germline.